The T cell receptor beta chain described here comes from a study of shared clonotypes between healthy human individuals. Study details: Donors had three CD4 naive, three CD4 memory, two CD8 naive and one CD8 memory plate apiece.

Note on this clone: The antigen remains undetermined.

Several immunoSEQ 96-well plates shared each subset's DNA, each plate a replicate. Around 220 ng DNA, about 30,000 T cell genomes, went into each sorted-subset replicate PCR. Profiling relied on immunoSEQ multiplex PCR, and the TCRdb table lists in-frame clones only, not all of them. Here the sample spans about 610,000 clones, about 97% being singletons. Whole-study results and caveats: Against clonotypes common to all four donors, non-shared ones had lower generation probabilities.

Specimen: naive CD4+ T cells sorted from blood. Described subset: CD45RA+ positively selected. This sequence was found in a woman in her twenties or thirties in good health.

The CDR3 sequence is CASSPRVVGNQPQHF. CDR3 nucleotides: TGTGCCAGCAGTCCGAGGGTGGTGGGCAATCAGCCCCAGCATTTT. This chain connects TRBV6-1 to TRBJ1-5; D not certain. This CDR3 is built from 15 residues. From germline, CDR1 is MNHNS and CDR2 SASEGT. V lost 5 bases to trimming and J lost 2 bases, with 13 bases between them.